The 25 T cell receptor beta chains below all came from one sample that was sequenced in a study of Ad26.COV2.S vaccination and SARS-CoV-2 variants. The sample's treatment: some 20 received Ad26.COV2.S at low or high dose, single or two shots; 5 received placebo; per-sample allocation not given. Samples analyzed were those drawn on day 63 after the first vaccine or placebo injection. Measured with immunoSEQ multiplex PCR; TCRdb has only the in-frame clones, and not every one. The repertoire holds about 350,000 clones, 80% to 90% seen once, with about 10% in the top ten. The sample in question was peripheral blood, obtained in a trial of Ad26.COV2.S vaccine versus placebo. The receptors originated from a person aged 18-65 years who received the Ad26.COV2.S COVID-19 vaccine or a placebo.

This chain connects TRBV27 to TRBJ1-2; the D is unclear. The CDR3 consists of 16 residues. Germline loops: CDR1 MNHEY, CDR2 SMNVEV (reference sequence). V lost 5 bases, J lost 3 bases, and 19 bases lay in between. The CDR3 nucleotides are TGTGCCAGCAGTCCGTCGTGGGGAGGGAGGGACTATGGCTACACCTTC. Translated, it gives CASSPSWGGRDYGYTF.

The CDR3 nucleotides read TGTGCCAGCAGCTTAGAGAGGTCACACCTCTACAATGAGCAGTTCTTC. The encoded protein is CASSLERSHLYNEQFF. The chain recombines TRBV7-9 with TRBJ2-1; no firm D call. The CDR3 spans 16 residues. Germline lookup yields CDR1 SEHNR and CDR2 FQNEAQ (reference sequence). The ends were cut back, 1 base at V and 3 bases at J, with 13 bases in the middle.

The rearrangement joins TRBV5-8 to TRBJ1-1; TRBD1 is a possible D gene (5 bases). Trimming removed 4 bases from V and 12 bases from J, with 16 bases in between. The germline V gene encodes CDR1 SGHTS and CDR2 YDEGEE. This CDR3 spans 12 amino acids. CDR3 DNA sequence: TGTGCCAGCAGCCGTGACAGATTGCGAACTTTCTTT. It codes for CASSRDRLRTFF.

The CDR3 reads CASSNGQGRFEKLFF. DNA of the CDR3: TGTGCCAGCAGCAACGGACAGGGTAGGTTCGAAAAACTGTTTTTT. The chain employs TRBV21-1 and TRBJ1-4; TRBD1 is the table's D call, not checked against the DNA. TRBV21-1 is a known pseudogene. This CDR3 is 15 amino acids long.

The chain recombines TRBV18 with TRBJ1-6; a possible D gene is TRBD1 (5 bases). Germline V gene lookup returns CDR1 KGHSH and CDR2 LQKENI. This CDR3 contains 15 residues. Trimming took 3 bases from V and 5 from J, leaving 11 bases between them. The CDR3 spells CASSPGHLNNSPLHF. CDR3 DNA: TGTGCCAGCTCACCTGGACACCTAAATAATTCACCCCTCCACTTT.

In nucleotides, the CDR3 is TGTGCCAGCAGCGTAGAAGATCCAGCCGACGAGCAGTACTTC. Encoded protein: CASSVEDPADEQYF. The chain has TRBV9 and TRBJ2-7; no firm D call. Germline values: CDR1 SGDLS, CDR2 YYNGEE. This CDR3 region has 14 residues. Trimming took 0 bases from V and 5 from J, leaving 12 bases between them.

The rearrangement links TRBV6-2 or TRBV6-3 to TRBJ1-2, with D perhaps matching TRBD1 (5 bases). The V end lost 4 bases, the J end lost 4 bases, and 13 bases lay between the germline ends. The CDR3 covers 14 residues. CDR1 is MNHEY, CDR2 SVGEGT, per germline. Here the CDR3 reads CASSSQQVGYGYTF. The CDR3 DNA reads as TGTGCCAGCAGTTCTCAACAGGTGGGCTATGGCTACACCTTC.

This CDR3 reads CASSSGQLEKLFF. The DNA of the CDR3 is TGTGCCAGCAGTTCCGGACAGCTTGAAAAACTGTTTTTT. The chain employs TRBV28 and TRBJ1-4; D may be TRBD1 (6 bases). Between the trimmed V and J ends, which lost 4 bases and 7 bases, there was a span of 10 bases. This CDR3 spans 13 amino acids. Germline values: CDR1 MDHEN, CDR2 SYDVKM.

Only one count was recorded for this clone. The V call is TRBV5-1, the J call TRBJ2-5; D may be TRBD1 or TRBD2 (6 bases each). V shed 0 bases and J shed 5 bases, with 14 bases lying between them. The CDR3 has 15 residues. Germline V lookup: CDR1 SGHRS, CDR2 YFSETQ. The CDR3 sequence is CASSLGTGAIETQYF. In nucleotides, the CDR3 is TGCGCCAGCAGCTTGGGAACGGGGGCCATTGAGACCCAGTACTTC.

V gene TRBV18 combines with J gene TRBJ1-5; D possibly corresponds to TRBD1 (6 bases). V lost 1 base to trimming and J lost 2 bases, with 15 bases between them. There are 17 residues in the CDR3. The germline V gene has CDR1 KGHSH and CDR2 LQKENI. The CDR3 spells CASSPQGGFGGNQPQHF. As DNA, the CDR3 is TGTGCCAGCTCACCACAGGGGGGGTTCGGCGGCAATCAGCCCCAGCATTTT.

V is TRBV2 and J is TRBJ1-2; 8 bases map to TRBD1. Per the germline V gene, CDR1 is SNHLY and CDR2 is FYNNEI. This CDR3 region has 13 residues. After removal of 9 bases from V and 1 base from J, the junction contained 4 bases not matched to a gene. For the CDR3, the DNA is TGTGCCAGGGGGACAGGCTTTAACTATGGCTACACCTTC. Encoded protein: CARGTGFNYGYTF.

The rearrangement links TRBV18 to TRBJ1-1; D ambiguous. From germline, CDR1 is KGHSH and CDR2 LQKENI. This CDR3 contains 12 residues. Trimming stripped 3 bases from V and 6 bases from J, with 8 bases between. The DNA of the CDR3 is TGTGCCAGCTCACCTATAACCCCTGAAGCTTTCTTT. Protein sequence: CASSPITPEAFF.

The J gene is TRBJ2-7, the V gene TRBV27, with 8 bases fitting TRBD1. The CDR3 covers 14 residues. Germline assignment: CDR1 MNHEY and CDR2 SMNVEV (reference sequence). Germline trimming cut 5 bases from V and 2 bases from J; bases unmatched to any gene: 5. The CDR3 bases are TGTGCCAGCAGTCTGGACAGGGCGACCTACGAGCAGTACTTC. Translating it yields CASSLDRATYEQYF.

The V and J genes are TRBV7-9 and TRBJ1-2; TRBD1 might be the D (5 bases). Germline loops: CDR1 SEHNR, CDR2 FQNEAQ (reference sequence). The CDR3 has 11 residues. Trimming removed 8 bases at V and 6 bases at J, with 10 bases between. In DNA form, the CDR3 reads TGTGCCAGCGGTAGGGGTGATGGCTACACCTTC. Protein: CASGRGDGYTF.

This clone showed up just once. The chain is built from TRBV5-4 and TRBJ1-2; D gene uncertain. V was clipped by 4 bases and J by 2 bases, with 9 bases between them. The CDR3 length is 13 residues. Germline assignment: CDR1 SGHNT and CDR2 YYREEE (reference sequence). This CDR3 reads CASSPVSNYGYTF. The CDR3 nucleotides are TGTGCCAGCAGCCCCGTAAGCAACTATGGCTACACCTTC.

V and J are TRBV28 and TRBJ2-2, with 9 positions matching TRBD2. V was clipped by 6 bases and J by 3 bases; unmatched bases: 8. This CDR3 contains 16 residues. From germline, CDR1 is MDHEN and CDR2 SYDVKM. This CDR3 reads CASSSRGGADTGELFF. The CDR3 nucleotides are TGTGCCAGCAGCTCTCGCGGGGGGGCGGACACCGGGGAGCTGTTTTTT. The full variable domain, with the rest looked up from reference TRBV28 and TRBJ2-2, is DVKVTQSSRYLVKRTGEKVFLECVQDMDHENMFWYRQDPGLGLRLIYFSYDVKMKEKGDIPEGYSVSREKKERFSLILESASTNQTSMYLCASSSRGGADTGELFFGEGSRLTVL.

The CDR3 sequence: CASSTSPEWGNTIYF. The CDR3 DNA reads TGTGCCAGCAGCACCTCCCCCGAGTGGGGAAACACCATATATTTT. V gene TRBV7-2 combines with J gene TRBJ1-3; D is undetermined. Germline lookup yields CDR1 SGHTA and CDR2 FQGNSA. Deletions cut 5 bases from V and 4 bases from J, with 15 bases between. The CDR3 length is 15 residues.

V and J are TRBV5-6 and TRBJ1-2; D uncertain. The germline V gene encodes CDR1 SGHDT and CDR2 YYEEEE. The CDR3 is 14 residues long. V lost 0 bases, J lost 4 bases, and 10 bases lay in between. The CDR3 DNA follows: TGTGCCAGCAGCTTGGAACCAGGCCGCTATGGCTACACCTTC. This sequence encodes CASSLEPGRYGYTF.

The V gene is TRBV7-9, the J gene TRBJ1-1; D might be TRBD1 (6 bases). Trimming pared 5 bases from V and 7 bases from J, leaving 14 bases between. CDR3 length: 13 residues. Germline CDR1 is SEHNR and CDR2 is FQNEAQ (reference sequence). The CDR3 loop is CASSPQGGVEAFF. In nucleotides, the CDR3 is TGTGCCAGCAGCCCACAGGGAGGGGTTGAAGCTTTCTTT.

This clone has a single count. This chain uses TRBV3-1 (or the pseudogene TRBV3-2) with TRBJ2-7, with 12 bases that match TRBD2. Per the germline V gene, CDR1 is LGHDT and CDR2 is YNNKEL (reference sequence). V was clipped by 0 bases and J by 1 base; unmatched bases: 4. CDR3 length: 17 amino acids. Here the CDR3 reads CASSQDLGLAGSYEQYF. CDR3 in DNA: TGTGCCAGCAGCCAAGATCTCGGACTAGCGGGGTCCTACGAGCAGTACTTC.

Worth noting for this clone: The sample has other DNA sequences that encode this CDR3 too. V is TRBV7-9 and J is TRBJ2-7; no clear D gene. The germline CDR1 and CDR2 sequences are SEHNR and FQNEAQ (reference sequence). This CDR3 spans 13 amino acids. Trimming pared 0 bases from V and 1 base from J, leaving 4 bases between. CDR3: CASSLAGSYEQYF. CDR3 nucleotides: TGTGCCAGCAGCTTAGCGGGGTCCTACGAGCAGTACTTC.

The V gene is TRBV5-1, the J gene TRBJ2-2; D is perhaps TRBD1 (6 bases). The CDR3 consists of 16 residues. V lost 0 bases and J 7 bases, leaving 16 bases between the germline ends. Germline V lookup: CDR1 SGHRS, CDR2 YFSETQ. CDR3 residues: CASSLGQAPRGGELFF. CDR3 nucleotide sequence: TGCGCCAGCAGCTTGGGACAGGCGCCGAGGGGCGGGGAGCTGTTTTTT.

The chain carries TRBV7-3 and TRBJ2-3; D gene unclear. The V and J ends lost 6 bases and 2 bases respectively, with 9 bases between them. CDR1 and CDR2 from the germline V gene are SGHTA and FQGTGA. The CDR3 totals 13 residues. CDR3 region: CASSFGDTDTQYF. The CDR3 coding sequence is TGTGCCAGCAGTTTTGGCGACACAGATACGCAGTATTTT.

The chain recombines TRBV4-3 with TRBJ2-2; no clear D. The CDR3 is made up of 17 amino acids. In germline, CDR1 is LGHNA, CDR2 YSLEER. V lost 0 bases to trimming and J lost 4 bases, with 15 bases between them. CDR3 sequence: CASSQDKISMSTGELFF. The CDR3 DNA reads as TGCGCCAGCAGCCAAGATAAGATTAGCATGAGCACCGGGGAGCTGTTTTTT.

J is TRBJ1-2 and V is TRBV28; D may be TRBD1 (6 bases). CDR1 is MDHEN and CDR2 is SYDVKM in the germline V gene. CDR3 length: 15 amino acids. V lost 6 bases and J lost 5, with 19 bases in between. The CDR3 reads CASSKTDRLGYGYTF. DNA for the CDR3: TGTGCCAGCAGCAAAACCGACAGGTTGGGGTATGGCTACACCTTC.